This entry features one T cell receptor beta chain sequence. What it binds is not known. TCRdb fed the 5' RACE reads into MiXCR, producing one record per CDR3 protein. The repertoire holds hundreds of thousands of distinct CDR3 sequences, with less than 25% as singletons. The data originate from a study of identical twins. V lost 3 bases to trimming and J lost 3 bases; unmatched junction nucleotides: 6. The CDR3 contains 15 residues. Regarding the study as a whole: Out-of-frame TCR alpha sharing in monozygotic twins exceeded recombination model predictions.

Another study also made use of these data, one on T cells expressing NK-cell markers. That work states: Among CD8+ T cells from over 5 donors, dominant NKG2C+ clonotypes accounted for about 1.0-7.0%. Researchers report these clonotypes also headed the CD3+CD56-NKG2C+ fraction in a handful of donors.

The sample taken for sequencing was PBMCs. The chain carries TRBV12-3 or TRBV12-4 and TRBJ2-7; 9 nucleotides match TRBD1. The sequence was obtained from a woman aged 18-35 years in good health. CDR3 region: CASSFTGGRVYEQYF. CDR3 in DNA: TGTGCCAGCAGTTTCACAGGGGGCCGGGTCTACGAGCAGTACTTC.